These 5 T cell receptor beta chains originate from one sample sequenced in a study of T cell repertoires in cytomegalovirus infection (dated by TCRdb to between 2017 and 2020). For sequencing, an Illumina HiSeq 1500 was employed. TCRdb trimmed public reads at Q25 via fastp, called clones via MiXCR and kept in-frame beta chains. One record per CDR3 amino acid sequence lists the most common genes and DNA. Here the sample has about 260,000 distinct CDR3 sequences; roughly an eighth occur a single time. The ten top clones hold around 9% of the sample. Sequencing used PBMCs. The receptors here all came from a human donor in good health (CMV status not recorded). Some clones in this sample may be carry-over from other donors' samples.

This clonotype appeared many times. The genes are TRBV28 and TRBJ2-3; TRBD2 matches at 7 bases. CDR1 and CDR2 from the germline V gene are MDHEN and SYDVKM. CDR3 length: 14 residues. V lost 3 bases and J lost 7; bases outside the gene matches: 7. Here the CDR3 reads CASSFVGSGNTQYF. For the CDR3, the DNA is TGTGCCAGCAGTTTTGTCGGGAGCGGGAATACGCAGTATTTT.

This clonotype occurred many times. The V call is TRBV11-2, the J call TRBJ2-7; a weak D match, TRBD1 (6 bases). The CDR3 covers 15 residues. Germline V gene sequence: CDR1 SGHAT, CDR2 FQNNGV. Trimming took off 5 bases at V and 0 bases at J, with 14 bases between the two ends. CDR3 in amino acids: CASSPRQVHSYEQYF. In DNA, the CDR3 is TGTGCCAGCAGCCCACGACAGGTTCACTCCTACGAGCAGTACTTC.

This clonotype turned up a few times. The gene calls are TRBV20-1 and TRBJ1-2; D perhaps matches TRBD1 (5 bases). Trimming removed 6 bases from V and 5 bases from J, with 19 bases in between. Per germline, CDR1 DFQATT and CDR2 SNEGSKA (reference sequence). The length of the CDR3 is 14 residues. CDR3 coding DNA: TGCAGTGCCCCCCGCGGGGGGGTAACATATGGCTACACCTTC. This translates into CSAPRGGVTYGYTF.

This clonotype has at least ten counts. The chain employs TRBV7-6 and TRBJ1-2; no clear D gene. This CDR3 contains 16 residues. Germline CDR1 and CDR2: SGHVS and FNYEAQ. V was cut by 0 bases and J by 8 bases, with 19 bases left in between. As DNA, the CDR3 is TGTGCCAGCAGCTTAGCGAGAGCAGGAGCGGGAGGCGGCTACACCTTC. It codes for CASSLARAGAGGGYTF.

This clonotype was counted a few times. The chain uses TRBV20-1 and TRBJ2-7, with 9 bases lining up with TRBD1. CDR3 size: 15 residues. Germline CDR1 DFQATT, CDR2 SNEGSKA (reference sequence). V lost 4 bases, J lost 7 bases, and 14 bases stayed unmatched. CDR3 in amino acids: CSAIGPGQGIREQYF. The CDR3 nucleotides are TGCAGTGCTATAGGGCCGGGACAGGGAATCAGAGAGCAGTACTTC.